The 29 T cell receptor beta chains below were found in one sample sequenced in a study of cytomegalovirus exposure and HLA in healthy donors. Researchers ran the PCR with 60 Vbeta and 13 Jbeta primers. Some clones are missing from TCRdb's copy, which holds only in-frame ones; the method was immunoSEQ multiplex PCR. Of approximately 130,000 clones listed, 80% are singletons. Sequencing was performed on PBMCs. The receptors come from a woman aged 35 to 49 in good health and CMV-seronegative.

The CDR3, as DNA: TGTGCCAGCAGCTTAGACATATATGGCTACACCTTC. Its translation is CASSLDIYGYTF. V usage is TRBV13 and J usage is TRBJ1-2; no reliable D call. V lost 1 base and J 5 bases, leaving 5 bases between the germline ends. Per germline, CDR1 PRHDT and CDR2 FYEKMQ (reference sequence). CDR3 length equals 12 residues.

The J gene is TRBJ2-5, the V gene TRBV13; 8 bases match TRBD1. CDR1 PRHDT and CDR2 FYEKMQ come from the germline V gene (reference sequence). J lost 1 base, V lost 5 bases, and 9 bases had no gene match. The CDR3 is 16 residues long. The chain's CDR3 is CASSPGDRGFQETQYF. The CDR3 DNA is TGTGCCAGCAGCCCCGGCGACAGGGGATTCCAAGAGACCCAGTACTTC.

This chain joins TRBV4-3 and TRBJ2-1; 7 nucleotides agree with TRBD2. The trim removed 1 base at V and 7 bases at J, leaving 4 bases unmatched. The germline gives CDR1 LGHNA, CDR2 YSLEER. The CDR3 is 14 amino acids. The CDR3 region is CASSQGLAGNEQFF. The CDR3 DNA follows: TGCGCCAGCAGCCAAGGACTAGCTGGTAATGAGCAGTTCTTC.

The CDR3 loop is CASRPGTGVLETQYF. Here the CDR3 DNA reads TGTGCCAGCCGCCCGGGGACAGGGGTGTTAGAGACCCAGTACTTC. V gene TRBV27 combines with J gene TRBJ2-5, with TRBD1 identical over 10 bases. Germline lookup yields CDR1 MNHEY and CDR2 SMNVEV (reference sequence). The CDR3 length is 15 residues. V shed 8 bases, J shed 4 bases, and the junction held 10 bases outside the gene matches.

The chain carries TRBV6-1 and TRBJ2-7; D gene unclear. V lost 1 base to trimming and J lost 4 bases, with 14 bases between them. The CDR3 is 15 residues long. CDR1 MNHNS and CDR2 SASEGT come from the germline V gene. The CDR3 loop reads CASSEGLGRMYEQYF. The CDR3 DNA follows: TGTGCCAGCAGTGAAGGTCTCGGCAGGATGTACGAGCAGTACTTC.

The chain has TRBV7-9 and TRBJ1-3; weak D call: TRBD1 (5 bases). V dropped 5 bases and J dropped 12 bases, with 17 bases sitting between them. The CDR3 runs to 13 residues. Germline V CDR1 and CDR2: SEHNR, FQNEAQ (reference sequence). The CDR3 here is CASSQVSAGVIYF. CDR3 nucleotides: TGTGCCAGCAGCCAGGTTTCTGCGGGGGTCATATATTTT.

J is TRBJ2-2 and V is TRBV5-4; TRBD2 might be the D (7 bases). Germline-derived CDR1 and CDR2 are SGHNT and YYREEE (reference sequence). V was cut by 0 bases and J by 7 bases, with 13 bases left in between. This CDR3 comprises 15 residues. This chain's CDR3 is CASSLEEGGYGELFF. CDR3 bases: TGTGCCAGCAGCTTGGAGGAGGGGGGGTACGGGGAGCTGTTTTTT. Based on the CDR3 plus reference TRBV5-4 and TRBJ2-2, the full variable domain is ETGVTQSPTHLIKTRGQQVTLRCSSQSGHNTVSWYQQALGQGPQFIFQYYREEENGRGNFPPRFSGLQFPNYSSELNVNALELDDSALYLCASSLEEGGYGELFFGEGSRLTVL.

V is TRBV19 and J is TRBJ1-1; weak D call: TRBD1 (5 bases). CDR1 and CDR2 from the germline V gene are LNHDA and SQIVND (reference sequence). The CDR3 has 14 amino acids. V dropped 5 bases and J dropped 2 bases, with 12 bases sitting between them. The CDR3 sequence: CASSQRGVNTEAFF. The CDR3 DNA reads TGTGCCAGTAGTCAGCGGGGCGTCAACACTGAAGCTTTCTTT.

Of note for this clone: This specimen includes other DNA sequences encoding the same CDR3. The J gene is TRBJ1-1, the V gene TRBV6-6, with a tentative D call TRBD1 (5 bases). This CDR3 has 12 residues. The germline V and J ends were trimmed by 9 bases and 4 bases, with 12 bases remaining between them. In germline, CDR1 is MNHNY, CDR2 SVGAGI (reference sequence). CDR3 bases: TGTGCCAGAGGACACGGTGTCACTGAAGCTTTCTTT. It yields the protein CARGHGVTEAFF.

This clone was picked up a small number of times. The gene calls are TRBV5-1 and TRBJ2-7, with 9 bases fitting TRBD1. J gave up 7 bases and V 0 bases, and 11 bases lay outside the gene matches. Looked up from germline, CDR1 is SGHRS and CDR2 is YFSETQ. The CDR3 is 16 residues long. This CDR3 is CASSLAEQGARGEQYF. CDR3 nucleotide sequence: TGCGCCAGCAGCTTGGCAGAACAGGGGGCGCGTGGTGAGCAGTACTTC.

J is TRBJ1-2 and V is TRBV5-1, with D unclear. Trimming took off 4 bases at V and 6 bases at J, with 13 bases between the two ends. The CDR3 extends over 13 amino acids. The germline gives CDR1 SGHRS, CDR2 YFSETQ. The DNA of the CDR3 is TGCGCCAGCAGCCGCGTCGAGGGTCATGGCTACACCTTC. Its protein is CASSRVEGHGYTF.

V gene TRBV14 combines with J gene TRBJ2-5; 8 nucleotides agree with TRBD1. The J call is doubtful: the DNA matches TRBJ2-7 better. There are 15 residues in the CDR3. Germline lookup yields CDR1 SGHDN and CDR2 FVKESK. The CDR3 reads CASSQGGQGSSEQYF. In nucleotides, the CDR3 is TGTGCCAGCAGCCAAGGAGGACAGGGATCTTCCGAGCAGTACTTC.

The chain recombines TRBV7-2 with TRBJ2-7; 8 nucleotides line up with TRBD1. Germline V gene sequence: CDR1 SGHTA, CDR2 FQGNSA. Trimming at V came to 4 bases and at J to 4 bases, leaving 12 bases not matched to a gene. The CDR3 covers 16 residues. CDR3 nucleotide sequence: TGTGCCAGCAGCTCTGACCGACAGGGGACGTTGTACGAGCAGTACTTC. Its translation: CASSSDRQGTLYEQYF.

The chain recombines TRBV15 with TRBJ2-5, with 9 bases aligning to TRBD2. The trim removed 8 bases at V and 3 bases at J, leaving 10 bases unmatched. Germline V lookup: CDR1 LNHNV, CDR2 YYDKDF (reference sequence). There are 15 residues in the CDR3. In nucleotides, the CDR3 is TGTGCCACCTGGGGGTCTAGCGGGGTCGAAGAGACCCAGTACTTC. This gives the protein CATWGSSGVEETQYF.

The V and J genes are TRBV10-3 and TRBJ1-1, with D tentatively TRBD1 (6 bases). Germline CDR1 and CDR2: ENHRY and SYGVKD. The V gene lost 6 bases and the J gene lost 0 bases, with 14 bases spanning the gap. There are 15 residues in the CDR3. CDR3 amino acids: CAIRDSLSMNTEAFF. In nucleotides, the CDR3 is TGTGCCATCAGGGACAGCCTTTCTATGAACACTGAAGCTTTCTTT.

The CDR3 is CASSFREGETQYF. In DNA form, the CDR3 reads TGTGCCAGCAGCTTCCGGGAGGGGGAGACCCAGTACTTC. The J gene is TRBJ2-5, the V gene TRBV5-4, with 8 nucleotides matching TRBD2. This CDR3 spans 13 amino acids. Germline V CDR1 and CDR2: SGHNT, YYREEE (reference sequence). V was clipped by 2 bases and J by 5 bases; unmatched bases: 2. Looking up the rest from reference TRBV5-4 and TRBJ2-5 gives the full variable domain: ETGVTQSPTHLIKTRGQQVTLRCSSQSGHNTVSWYQQALGQGPQFIFQYYREEENGRGNFPPRFSGLQFPNYSSELNVNALELDDSALYLCASSFREGETQYFGPGTRLLVL.

This rearrangement joins TRBV28 to TRBJ2-7; 8 nucleotides align to TRBD1. The CDR3 totals 13 residues. The germline V gene has CDR1 MDHEN and CDR2 SYDVKM. V dropped 10 bases and J dropped 0; count of bases not matched to a gene: 5. For the CDR3, the DNA is TGTGCCACTCGGGACAGGTCCTCCTACGAGCAGTACTTC. It yields the protein CATRDRSSYEQYF.

The V gene is TRBV19, the J gene TRBJ2-7, with D hard to call. Trimming took off 6 bases at V and 2 bases at J, with 11 bases between the two ends. This CDR3 is 13 amino acids long. Per germline, CDR1 LNHDA and CDR2 SQIVND (reference sequence). In nucleotides, the CDR3 is TGTGCCAGTAGCGCGGCCGGAGCCTACGAGCAGTACTTC. Its protein is CASSAAGAYEQYF.

The chain has TRBV28 and TRBJ2-3; D call uncertain. The germline gives CDR1 MDHEN, CDR2 SYDVKM. The CDR3 sequence is 11 residues long. Deletions cut 6 bases from V and 4 bases from J, with 5 bases between. The chain's CDR3 is CASRASDTQYF. CDR3 bases: TGTGCCAGCAGGGCCTCAGATACGCAGTATTTT.

The V and J genes are TRBV9 and TRBJ2-5; a possible D gene is TRBD1 (5 bases). CDR1 is SGDLS and CDR2 is YYNGEE in the germline V gene. Trimming cost V 6 bases and J 4 bases, with 19 bases left between them. The CDR3 is 15 residues long. CDR3 DNA: TGTGCCAGCACCCCAGGAGCAGGGTTAGGAGAGACCCAGTACTTC. This gives the protein CASTPGAGLGETQYF.

The chain is built from TRBV12-5 and TRBJ2-5; 12 bases match TRBD2. V lost 1 base and J lost 3; bases outside the gene matches: 0. The germline V gene encodes CDR1 LGHNT and CDR2 FRNRAP. There are 15 residues in the CDR3. The CDR3 here is CASGLGLAGEETQYF. The CDR3 DNA reads as TGTGCTAGTGGTTTGGGACTAGCGGGAGAAGAGACCCAGTACTTC.

V usage is TRBV6-6 and J usage is TRBJ1-2, with no clear D. Between the trimmed V and J ends, which lost 2 bases and 0 bases, there was a span of 4 bases. The germline gives CDR1 MNHNY, CDR2 SVGAGI (reference sequence). The CDR3 contains 13 residues. CDR3 bases: TGTGCCAGCAGTTACGGAGCTAACTATGGCTACACCTTC. Translating gives CASSYGANYGYTF.

This sequence joins TRBV5-6 and TRBJ2-7; D not certain. CDR3 size: 14 residues. V shed 0 bases and J shed 3 bases, with 10 bases lying between them. CDR1 and CDR2 from the germline V gene are SGHDT and YYEEEE. CDR3 DNA: TGTGCCAGCAGCTTGGGCGTCGGTCACTACGAGCAGTACTTC. Translation gives CASSLGVGHYEQYF.

This clone is a singleton in its sample. The chain combines TRBV5-6 with TRBJ2-7, with a possible D match to TRBD1 (6 bases). The V and J ends lost 1 base and 3 bases respectively, with 14 bases between them. The length of the CDR3 is 15 residues. CDR1 and CDR2 from the germline V gene are SGHDT and YYEEEE. The CDR3 DNA follows: TGTGCCAGCAGCTTGATTGGGACATCAGGCTACGAGCAGTACTTC. Translation: CASSLIGTSGYEQYF.

The V call is TRBV5-1, the J call TRBJ1-5; 7 bases are a match to TRBD1. The germline V gene encodes CDR1 SGHRS and CDR2 YFSETQ. CDR3 size: 15 residues. V was pared by 1 base and J by 4 bases, with 5 bases of the junction left unmatched. The CDR3 bases are TGCGCCAGCAGCTTGACTGGGACAGTGAATCAGCCCCAGCATTTT. Translation: CASSLTGTVNQPQHF.

This clone was counted a few times. The V call is TRBV5-1, the J call TRBJ2-1; possibly TRBD2 for D (6 bases). V shed 4 bases and J shed 2 bases, with 22 bases lying between them. The V gene's germline CDR1 is SGHRS and CDR2 YFSETQ. This CDR3 contains 18 residues. The CDR3 spells CASSPIEGGLVTYNEQFF. The CDR3 DNA reads as TGCGCCAGCAGCCCCATCGAGGGAGGCCTAGTGACCTACAATGAGCAGTTCTTC.

The CDR3 sequence: CASSAQGVNNQPQHF. CDR3 in DNA: TGTGCCAGTAGTGCGCAAGGGGTCAACAATCAGCCCCAGCATTTT. The rearrangement links TRBV19 to TRBJ1-5; tentatively, D is TRBD1 (5 bases). The V end lost 5 bases, the J end lost 3 bases, and 14 bases lay between the germline ends. Per germline, CDR1 LNHDA and CDR2 SQIVND (reference sequence). The CDR3 is made up of 15 amino acids. Together with reference TRBV19 and TRBJ1-5, the CDR3 gives the full variable domain: DGGITQSPKYLFRKEGQNVTLSCEQNLNHDAMYWYRQDPGQGLRLIYYSQIVNDFQKGDIAEGYSVSREKKESFPLTVTSAQKNPTAFYLCASSAQGVNNQPQHFGDGTRLSIL.

To note about this clone: A read error may produce the germline difference seen at one junction end. J is TRBJ1-2 and V is TRBV27; D remains unclear. The CDR3 contains 13 residues. Germline V gives CDR1 MNHEY, CDR2 SMNVEV (reference sequence). The CDR3 region is CASSQDSNYGCTF. CDR3 nucleotides: TGTGCCAGCAGTCAAGATTCTAACTATGGCTGCACCTTC.

The rearrangement joins TRBV7-2 to TRBJ1-4; the D gene is possibly TRBD1 (6 bases). The CDR3 consists of 16 residues. The ends were cut back, 4 bases at V and 7 bases at J, with 19 bases in the middle. In germline, CDR1 is SGHTA, CDR2 FQGNSA. The CDR3 loop is CASSYSLTLGAEKLFF. In DNA, the CDR3 is TGTGCCAGCAGCTACTCACTGACTCTGGGGGCTGAAAAACTGTTTTTT.